These 22 T cell receptor beta chains came from one sample sequenced in a study of T cell clonality in common variable immunodeficiency. Regarding the study as a whole: Common variable immunodeficiency TCR beta sequences reportedly had fewer deletions and N-nucleotide insertions.

Their specific antigens are unknown. Assay: immunoSEQ multiplex PCR; the TCRdb copy retains only in-frame clones and omits some. The sample holds tens of thousands of clones, and no clone turns up only once. Sequencing input: peripheral blood mononuclear cells. Receptor source: a human donor with common variable immunodeficiency.

This clone was observed a few times. With the read ending 3 residues before the CDR3 end, the germline J gene is used to fill in that end. J is TRBJ2-3 and V is TRBV7-6; the match to TRBD1 covers 7 bases. Germline CDR1 SGHVS, CDR2 FNYEAQ. The trim removed 7 bases at V and 6 bases at J, leaving 7 bases unmatched. CDR3 length: 13 residues. The CDR3 loop is CASNRQGSDTQYF. The DNA read from the CDR3 is TGTGCCAGCAATAGACAGGGTTCTGATACG.

This clone has at least ten counts. The read is 3 residues too short to cover the CDR3 end, so that end is filled in from the germline J gene. This sequence joins TRBV5-1 and TRBJ2-5; maybe TRBD1 (6 bases). Trimming pared 2 bases from V and 3 bases from J, leaving 11 bases between. The CDR3 consists of 14 residues. Germline V lookup: CDR1 SGHRS, CDR2 YFSETQ. CDR3 protein: CASSFGQIEETQYF. The DNA read from the CDR3 is TGCGCCAGCAGCTTCGGACAGATCGAAGAGACC.

In its sample, this clone was seen a few times. The read finishes 3 residues shy of the CDR3 end, and the germline J gene is used to complete it. This sequence joins TRBV7-6 and TRBJ2-5; 8 nucleotides match TRBD1. The CDR3 consists of 15 residues. Germline lookup yields CDR1 SGHVS and CDR2 FNYEAQ. Trimming removed 1 base from V and 2 bases from J; junction bases left unmatched: 3. CDR3 sequence reads: CASSLGDRLQETQYF. CDR3 DNA, as far as it was read: TGTGCCAGCAGCTTAGGGGACAGGCTTCAAGAGACC.

A word on this clone: The read comes to an end 3 residues before the CDR3 does, leaving the germline J gene to fill in the end. This chain links TRBV7-6 with TRBJ2-3; 8 nucleotides line up with TRBD1. V dropped 5 bases and J dropped 3; count of bases not matched to a gene: 10. The V gene's germline CDR1 is SGHVS and CDR2 FNYEAQ. The CDR3 consists of 16 residues. The part of the CDR3 DNA that was read is TGTGCCAGCAGCCGACGACAGGGGCTGGGTACAGATACG. Its protein is CASSRRQGLGTDT. In full, the CDR3 is CASSRRQGLGTDTQYF.

The table lists this clone with many counts. The read ends 3 residues early relative to the CDR3; the germline J gene fills the gap. The chain carries TRBV19 and TRBJ2-2; D may be TRBD1 (5 bases). V lost 2 bases and J 1 base, leaving 5 bases between the germline ends. In germline, CDR1 is LNHDA, CDR2 SQIVND (reference sequence). CDR3 length equals 14 residues. CDR3 DNA (partial): TGTGCCAGTAGTATAACAGGGAACACCGGGGAG. It yields the protein CASSITGNTGE. The complete CDR3 protein is CASSITGNTGELFF. Complete variable domain (other parts from reference TRBV19 and TRBJ2-2): DGGITQSPKYLFRKEGQNVTLSCEQNLNHDAMYWYRQDPGQGLRLIYYSQIVNDFQKGDIAEGYSVSREKKESFPLTVTSAQKNPTAFYLCASSITGNTGELFFGEGSRLTVL.

This clone was detected ten times or more. CDR3 sequence: CSVKRPALNTEAFF. The CDR3 bases that were read are TGCAGCGTCAAACGGCCAGCGCTGAACACTGAA. The gene calls are TRBV29-1 and TRBJ1-1; D not resolved. The read finishes 3 residues shy of the CDR3 end, and the germline J gene is used to complete it. Germline-derived CDR1 and CDR2 are SQVTM and ANQGSEA. The V end was cut by 6 bases, the J end by 0 bases, with 14 bases between. The CDR3 is 14 residues long.

The CDR3 DNA, read in part, is TGCAGCGTTGAGGGCCTAAATCATGGTGGC. As protein: CSVEGLNHGG. The whole CDR3 protein is CSVEGLNHGGYTF. The chain links TRBV29-1 to TRBJ1-2, with D unresolved. The sequence runs out 3 residues before the end of the CDR3; the remainder is reconstructed from the germline J gene. The CDR3 is 13 amino acids. Per germline, CDR1 SQVTM and CDR2 ANQGSEA. Between the trimmed V and J ends, which lost 3 bases and 7 bases, there was a span of 15 bases.

This clone was seen a few times. Read data end 3 residues before the CDR3 end; the end is taken from the germline J gene. Distinct nucleotide sequences in the sample also encode this CDR3. This chain joins TRBV2 and TRBJ2-5; 8 bases line up with TRBD2. Trimming took 9 bases from V and 5 from J; bases not matched to a gene: 11. From germline, CDR1 is SNHLY and CDR2 FYNNEI. This CDR3 is built from 14 residues. CDR3 sequence reads: CASRGLGGGETQYF. Partial CDR3 DNA: TGTGCCAGTAGGGGACTAGGAGGGGGGGAGACC.

Comment on this clone: With the read ending 3 residues before the CDR3 end, the germline J gene is used to fill in that end. The chain couples TRBV7-9 to TRBJ2-6, with 7 bases that match TRBD1. With V trimmed by 4 bases and J by 2 bases, 2 bases remained unmatched. This CDR3 comprises 15 residues. Germline V gives CDR1 SEHNR, CDR2 FQNEAQ (reference sequence). The CDR3 DNA, read in part, is TGTGCCAGCAGCTCCGGGACAGCTGGGGCCAACGTC. This codes for CASSSGTAGANV. The whole CDR3 sequence is CASSSGTAGANVLTF.

As concerns this clone: The sequenced fragment ends 3 residues before the CDR3 boundary, so the rest is inferred from the germline J gene. V and J are TRBV19 and TRBJ1-5; a weak D match, TRBD1 (5 bases). With 5 bases removed from V and 3 bases from J, the gap between germline ends came to 11 bases. Germline V gives CDR1 LNHDA, CDR2 SQIVND (reference sequence). The CDR3 loop spans 14 amino acids. The CDR3 DNA, read in part, is TGTGCCAGTAGTTTCAGGGAAGTCAATCAGCCC. This codes for CASSFREVNQP. The entire CDR3 protein reads CASSFREVNQPQHF.

In its sample, this clone was seen many times. CDR3: CASSPLTTGSNEQFF. The sequenced CDR3 bases are TGTGCCAGCTCACCCCTGACAACGGGGTCCAATGAG. This chain connects TRBV18 to TRBJ2-1; D may be TRBD2 (5 bases). The read gets to within 3 residues of the CDR3 end, and the germline J gene fills in the rest. Per the germline V gene, CDR1 is KGHSH and CDR2 is LQKENI. This CDR3 is 15 amino acids long. V was trimmed by 3 bases and J by 6 bases, leaving 15 bases between them.

This clone showed up many times. Read data end 3 residues before the CDR3 end; the end is taken from the germline J gene. The chain couples TRBV5-4 to TRBJ1-2; the match to TRBD1 covers 8 bases. CDR3 length equals 15 residues. V was clipped by 4 bases and J by 7 bases; unmatched bases: 12. CDR1 SGHNT and CDR2 YYREEE come from the germline V gene (reference sequence). The chain's CDR3 is CASSPGGTGVGGYTF. The part of the CDR3 DNA that was read is TGTGCCAGCAGCCCGGGCGGGACAGGAGTCGGTGGC.

As to this clone: The read ends 3 residues before the CDR3 terminus; that terminus is restored from the germline J gene. The chain carries TRBV5-1 and TRBJ1-3; possibly TRBD1 for D (5 bases). Germline loops: CDR1 SGHRS, CDR2 YFSETQ. Trimming left V 4 bases short and J 4 bases short, with 9 bases between. The CDR3 has 13 residues. The DNA read from the CDR3 is TGCGCCAGCAGCCAAGGGGAGGGAAACACC. This gives the protein CASSQGEGNT. The entire CDR3 sequence reads CASSQGEGNTIYF.

Concerning this clone: The missing CDR3 end, 3 residues past where the read stops, is filled in from the germline J gene. This chain connects TRBV7-9 to TRBJ1-5; TRBD1 aligns across 7 bases. CDR3 length: 15 amino acids. CDR1 is SEHNR, CDR2 FQNEAQ, per germline (reference sequence). V dropped 5 bases and J dropped 2; count of bases not matched to a gene: 6. CDR3 residues: CASSPQGSGNQPQHF. The covered CDR3 bases are TGTGCCAGCAGCCCACAGGGGTCTGGCAATCAGCCC.

The sample holds a few counts of this clone. The read comes to an end 3 residues before the CDR3 does, leaving the germline J gene to fill in the end. This rearrangement joins TRBV6-1 to TRBJ1-5; D not resolved. V lost 4 bases, J lost 2 bases, and 9 bases lay in between. CDR3 size: 14 residues. Germline lookup yields CDR1 MNHNS and CDR2 SASEGT. The part of the CDR3 DNA that was read is TGTGCCAGCAGTGTGCGCCAGGGCAATCAGCCC. It yields the protein CASSVRQGNQP. The whole CDR3 sequence reads CASSVRQGNQPQHF.

This clone appeared a few times. The read ends 3 residues early relative to the CDR3; the germline J gene fills the gap. The V and J genes are TRBV19 and TRBJ1-1; D gene unclear. Germline CDR1 and CDR2: LNHDA and SQIVND (reference sequence). The CDR3 extends over 12 amino acids. This CDR3 is CASSPVGVGAFF. The CDR3 bases that were read are TGTGCCAGTAGTCCGGTCGGGGTCGGG.

This clone has only a few counts. The read ends 3 residues early relative to the CDR3; the germline J gene fills the gap. The J gene is TRBJ2-1, the V gene TRBV5-1; TRBD1 is a possible D gene (6 bases). The CDR3 has 12 amino acids. The germline V gene encodes CDR1 SGHRS and CDR2 YFSETQ. V lost 4 bases and J lost 9, with 11 bases in between. CDR3 bases read: TGCGCCAGCAGCATTGGACAGTTTGAG. Translated: CASSIGQFE. The whole CDR3 region reads CASSIGQFEQFF.

This clone has just a few counts. The read ends 3 residues shy of where the CDR3 ends; the end is completed using the germline J gene. The chain is built from TRBV6-2 or TRBV6-3 and TRBJ1-2; D perhaps matches TRBD1 (5 bases). The germline V gene encodes CDR1 MNHEY and CDR2 SVGEGT. This CDR3 region has 12 residues. The sequenced CDR3 bases are TGTGCCAGCAGTTACCGACAGATAGGC. The encoded protein is CASSYRQIG. The full CDR3 protein is CASSYRQIGYTF.

This clone appeared a few times. The read is 3 residues too short to cover the CDR3 end, so that end is filled in from the germline J gene. The rearrangement links TRBV6-2 or TRBV6-3 to TRBJ1-2, with D unresolved. This CDR3 contains 11 residues. CDR1 MNHEY and CDR2 SVGEGT come from the germline V gene. The DNA read from the CDR3 is TGTGCCAGCAGCACTGGTCTTCGC. Its protein is CASSTGLR. The full-length CDR3 reads as CASSTGLRYTF.

On this clone itself: The CDR3 end falls 3 residues outside the read, so it is completed with the germline J gene. This sequence joins TRBV19 and TRBJ2-1, with 9 bases fitting TRBD2. From germline, CDR1 is LNHDA and CDR2 SQIVND (reference sequence). The CDR3 sequence is 15 residues long. Trimming cost V 3 bases and J 4 bases; bases outside gene matches: 4. The CDR3 spells CASSIQRGEYNEQFF. The sequenced CDR3 bases are TGTGCCAGTAGTATCCAGCGGGGGGAGTACAATGAG. Complete variable domain (other parts from reference TRBV19 and TRBJ2-1): DGGITQSPKYLFRKEGQNVTLSCEQNLNHDAMYWYRQDPGQGLRLIYYSQIVNDFQKGDIAEGYSVSREKKESFPLTVTSAQKNPTAFYLCASSIQRGEYNEQFFGPGTRLTVL.

Comment on this clone: The read gets to within 3 residues of the CDR3 end, and the germline J gene fills in the rest. V usage is TRBV5-1 and J usage is TRBJ2-7, with a weak D call TRBD2 (5 bases). The CDR3 is 16 amino acids. From germline, CDR1 is SGHRS and CDR2 YFSETQ. V was cut by 4 bases and J by 1 base, with 18 bases left in between. Incomplete CDR3 DNA: TGCGCCAGCAGCCCGGGTTACCGCGCGGGTTCCTACGAG. Its protein is CASSPGYRAGSYE. The complete CDR3 reads CASSPGYRAGSYEQYF.

In the case of this clone: With the read ending 3 residues before the CDR3 end, the germline J gene is used to fill in that end. J is TRBJ2-5 and V is TRBV18; 9 nucleotides match TRBD1. Germline loops: CDR1 KGHSH, CDR2 LQKENI. CDR3 length equals 17 residues. With 3 bases clipped from V and 4 bases from J, the junction kept 12 bases outside the gene matches. This CDR3 reads CASSPWGQGSARETQYF. The DNA read from the CDR3 is TGTGCCAGCTCACCGTGGGGACAGGGATCGGCGCGAGAGACC.